A selection of T cell receptor beta chains follows, all from one sample in a study of blood T cell repertoires in COVID-19. The assay was immunoSEQ multiplex PCR, and TCRdb's table has in-frame clones only and misses some. The top ten clones hold about 12% of a sample with 200,000 to 250,000 clones, 86% of them seen once. The sequenced material came from peripheral blood. The source is a man older than 75 with acute or convalescent COVID-19. The CDR3 runs from the conserved cysteine through the conserved F or W. A D gene is named only where the DNA matches it firmly. For some rows the clone size is stated as once, few or many, or as a class when expanded; others skip it.

d_gene | j_gene | v_gene | len | abundance | CDR3aa | CDR3nt
. | TRBJ2-7 | TRBV19 | 11 | . | CASSSDRRQYF | TGTGCCAGTAGTAGTGACAGGCGCCAGTACTTC
. | TRBJ2-4 | TRBV3-1/TRBV3-2 | 14 | . | CASSQASSENIQYF | TGTGCCAGCAGCCAAGCGTCGTCGGAAAACATTCAGTACTTC
. | TRBJ2-2 | TRBV2 | 14 | once | CASSEKGVTGELFF | TGTGCCAGCAGTGAAAAAGGGGTCACCGGGGAGCTGTTTTTT
TRBD1 | TRBJ1-4 | TRBV28 | 14 | . | CASRPGQGYEKLFF | TGTGCCAGCAGGCCCGGACAGGGCTATGAAAAACTGTTTTTT
TRBD1 | TRBJ1-2 | TRBV9 | 18 | . | CASSVAGFRLTGEYGYTF | TGTGCCAGCAGCGTAGCCGGATTCCGTCTGACAGGGGAGTATGGCTACACCTTC
. | TRBJ2-3 | TRBV4-3 | 14 | . | CASSQKRATDTQYF | TGCGCCAGCAGCCAAAAGCGGGCCACAGATACGCAGTATTTT
. | TRBJ2-5 | TRBV20-1 | 13 | . | CSASIVNGQPQYF | TGCAGTGCTAGTATAGTTAATGGGCAACCCCAGTACTTC
. | TRBJ2-5 | TRBV5-4 | 14 | . | CASSHGGRQETQYF | TGTGCCAGCAGCCACGGGGGTCGCCAAGAGACCCAGTACTTC
. | TRBJ1-4 | TRBV19 | 16 | . | CASSTPRRGANEKLFF | TGTGCCAGTAGTACCCCCCGACGGGGGGCTAATGAAAAACTGTTTTTT
TRBD1 | TRBJ2-7 | TRBV12-3/TRBV12-4 | 13 | many | CASSGRDRHEQYF | TGTGCCAGCAGTGGCCGGGACAGACACGAGCAGTACTTC
. | TRBJ2-1 | TRBV12-3/TRBV12-4 | 13 | once | CASSSGNYNEQFF | TGTGCCAGCAGTTCAGGGAATTACAATGAGCAGTTCTTC
. | TRBJ2-2 | TRBV7-9 | 15 | once | CASSPSDRGTGELFF | TGTGCCAGCAGCCCCTCGGACAGAGGGACCGGGGAGCTGTTTTTT
TRBD2 | TRBJ2-1 | TRBV29-1 | 17 | . | CSVEDPILAGGSNEQFF | TGCAGCGTTGAAGACCCCATACTAGCGGGAGGAAGTAATGAGCAGTTCTTC
TRBD1 | TRBJ2-7 | TRBV7-9 | 15 | . | CASSPGQGGSYEQYF | TGTGCCAGCAGCCCCGGACAGGGGGGGTCCTACGAGCAGTACTTC
. | TRBJ2-7 | TRBV6-2/TRBV6-3 | 12 | . | CASSQSSYEQYF | TGTGCCAGCAGCCAGAGCTCCTACGAGCAGTACTTC
TRBD1 | TRBJ2-7 | TRBV6-2/TRBV6-3 | 14 | . | CASSLRTGLREQYF | TGTGCCAGCAGTCTCCGGACAGGTCTTCGCGAGCAGTACTTC
. | TRBJ2-7 | TRBV5-1 | 15 | . | CASSFGGSSSYEQYF | TGCGCCAGCAGCTTCGGGGGATCCTCGTCCTACGAGCAGTACTTC
. | TRBJ1-2 | TRBV7-2 | 15 | . | CASSPALREKSGYTF | TGTGCCAGCAGCCCGGCCCTACGGGAGAAAAGTGGCTACACCTTC
. | TRBJ1-5 | TRBV12-3/TRBV12-4 | 13 | . | CASSLTGRQPQHF | TGTGCCAGCAGTTTGACGGGTAGACAGCCCCAGCATTTT
. | TRBJ2-1 | TRBV9 | 17 | . | CASSEPEGGGIIDEQFF | TGTGCCAGCAGCGAGCCGGAGGGAGGGGGGATTATCGATGAGCAGTTCTTC
. | TRBJ2-3 | TRBV3-1/TRBV3-2 | 15 | . | CASSQDLTPTNTQYF | TGTGCCAGCAGCCAAGATCTAACCCCCACGAATACGCAGTATTTT
TRBD2 | TRBJ2-3 | TRBV9 | 16 | . | CASSSRLAGTTDTQYF | TGTGCCAGCAGCTCCCGACTAGCGGGGACCACAGATACGCAGTATTTT
. | TRBJ2-1 | TRBV6-5 | 15 | . | CASSLSWSSYNEQFF | TGTGCCAGCAGTCTTAGCTGGAGCTCCTACAATGAGCAGTTCTTC
TRBD1 | TRBJ2-7 | TRBV28 | 15 | once | CASKRDDRGAYEQYF | TGTGCCAGCAAACGCGACGACAGGGGAGCCTACGAGCAGTACTTC
TRBD2 | TRBJ2-1 | TRBV11-3 | 15 | . | CASSLLAGGKDEQFF | TGTGCCAGCAGCTTACTAGCGGGAGGGAAGGATGAGCAGTTCTTC
TRBD1 | TRBJ1-4 | TRBV5-6 | 14 | . | CASSFRGHLEKLFF | TGTGCCAGCAGCTTTAGGGGGCACCTAGAAAAACTGTTTTTT
. | TRBJ2-7 | TRBV6-5 | 14 | once | CASSQGGETYEQYF | TGTGCCAGCAGTCAGGGAGGCGAAACCTACGAGCAGTACTTC
TRBD1 | TRBJ1-1 | TRBV7-2 | 17 | . | CASSPLGLTGANTEAFF | TGTGCCAGCAGCCCGTTGGGGTTGACAGGGGCGAACACTGAAGCTTTCTTT
. | TRBJ1-2 | TRBV28 | 13 | . | CASSYHSDYGYTF | TGTGCCAGCAGTTATCACAGTGACTATGGCTACACCTTC
TRBD1 | TRBJ1-1 | TRBV28 | 12 | . | CASNRGQGKAFF | TGTGCCAGCAATCGGGGACAGGGGAAAGCTTTCTTT
TRBD1 | TRBJ1-1 | TRBV4-2 | 14 | . | CASSQGQGRTEAFF | TGTGCCAGCAGCCAAGGACAGGGTCGGACTGAAGCTTTCTTT
. | TRBJ2-7 | TRBV7-3 | 15 | . | CASSPSLIRVNEQYF | TGTGCCAGCAGCCCCTCCTTGATAAGAGTTAACGAGCAGTACTTC
. | TRBJ1-3 | TRBV6-5 | 15 | . | CASSYGLLSGNTIYF | TGTGCCAGCAGTTACGGACTCCTCTCTGGAAACACCATATATTTT
. | TRBJ1-2 | TRBV3-1/TRBV3-2 | 12 | . | CASSQGAYGYTF | TGTGCCAGCAGCCAAGGGGCCTATGGCTACACCTTC
TRBD1 | TRBJ2-5 | TRBV12-3/TRBV12-4 | 13 | . | CASRGQDQETQYF | TGTGCCAGCCGCGGACAGGATCAAGAGACCCAGTACTTC
TRBD2 | TRBJ2-1 | TRBV7-9 | 17 | once | CASSFGGLAGRYNEQFF | TGTGCCAGCAGCTTCGGAGGACTAGCGGGACGCTACAATGAGCAGTTCTTC
. | TRBJ2-1 | TRBV6-2/TRBV6-3 | 15 | . | CASSYGASSYNEQFF | TGTGCCAGCAGTTACGGGGCCTCGTCCTACAATGAGCAGTTCTTC